This T cell receptor beta chain was captured by sequencing in a study of cytomegalovirus exposure and HLA in healthy donors. Overall study findings and caveats: Rarity characterized most TCR sequences, yet some public TCRs appeared in many donors.

Vbeta (60) and Jbeta (13) primers were used in the PCR. The data were produced by immunoSEQ multiplex PCR, yet TCRdb's version contains in-frame clones alone and is incomplete. Of about 130,000 clones listed, roughly 74% were seen once; the top ten hold almost 6%. Germline CDR1 LNHDA, CDR2 SQIVND (reference sequence). CDR3 length: 15 residues. V dropped 7 bases and J dropped 0 bases, with 13 bases sitting between them. A remark on this clone: The antigen remains unidentified.

Sequences were obtained from PBMCs. J is TRBJ1-3 and V is TRBV19, with D maybe TRBD1 (6 bases). The origin of this receptor is a woman aged 45-65 years in good health and CMV-seropositive. The chain's CDR3 is CASTPPGVSGNTIYF. The CDR3 coding sequence is TGTGCCAGTACCCCCCCAGGGGTCTCTGGAAACACCATATATTTT.